The subject of this entry is one TCR beta chain. The antigen is not known. The sample comes from a study of cytomegalovirus exposure and HLA in healthy donors. The PCR made use of 60 Vbeta and 13 Jbeta primers. In the authors' methods: Later work found approximately 80 million unique TCR beta chains, with roughly 11 million shared. This table comes from immunoSEQ multiplex PCR, and its TCRdb copy is limited to in-frame clones, with some not included. That table furnishes V, J and clone size, whereas the DNA furnished D and trimming. The table shows over 65,000 clones, with roughly 80% occurring only once. The V gene's germline CDR1 is GTSNPN and CDR2 SVGIG (reference sequence). The CDR3 contains 14 residues. V was clipped by 4 bases and J by 1 base; unmatched bases: 7. The donors, nominally healthy at sampling, likely had unrecorded immune exposures. Broader study findings: Most sequenced TCRs were rare (though some public TCRs occurred in many donors). Cytomegalovirus-associated TCR beta chains were listed, numbering some 180.

This sequence joins TRBV30 and TRBJ2-7, with 7 bases that match TRBD2. This receptor was obtained from a woman in her twenties or thirties in good health and CMV-seropositive. The sample was PBMCs. The chain's CDR3 is CAWNYASGSYEQYF. The CDR3 nucleotides read TGTGCCTGGAACTACGCTAGCGGTTCCTACGAGCAGTACTTC.